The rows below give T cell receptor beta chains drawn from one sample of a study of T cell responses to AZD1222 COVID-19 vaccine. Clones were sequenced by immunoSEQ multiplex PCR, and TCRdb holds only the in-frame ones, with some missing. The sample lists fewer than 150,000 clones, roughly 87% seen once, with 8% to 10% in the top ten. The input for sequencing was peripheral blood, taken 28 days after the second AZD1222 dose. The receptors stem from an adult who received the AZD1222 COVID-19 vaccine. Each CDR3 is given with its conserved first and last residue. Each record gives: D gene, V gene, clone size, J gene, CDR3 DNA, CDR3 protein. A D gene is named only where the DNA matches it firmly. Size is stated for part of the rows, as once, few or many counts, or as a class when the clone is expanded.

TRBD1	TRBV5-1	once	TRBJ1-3	TGCGCCAGCAGCCCCGGGACAGGGTATTCTGGAAACACCATATATTTT	CASSPGTGYSGNTIYF
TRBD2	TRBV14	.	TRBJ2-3	TGTGCCAGCAGCCCTCTAGCGGGAGACAAGTCAGATACGCAGTATTTT	CASSPLAGDKSDTQYF
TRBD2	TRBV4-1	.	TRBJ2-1	TGCGCCAGCAGCCCCCCACGGGGGAGGGTTTACAATGAGCAGTTCTTC	CASSPPRGRVYNEQFF
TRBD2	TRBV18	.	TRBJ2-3	TGTGCCAGCTCACCAGGGACTAGCGGGGGGGCCACAGATACGCAGTATTTT	CASSPGTSGGATDTQYF
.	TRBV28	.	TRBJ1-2	TGTGCCAGCAGTTTCGCCCTTGACAGGCCTAACTATGGCTACACCTTC	CASSFALDRPNYGYTF
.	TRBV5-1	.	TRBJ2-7	TGCGCCAGCAGCCTGGGGGGATTCGGCCTCGAGCAGTACTTC	CASSLGGFGLEQYF
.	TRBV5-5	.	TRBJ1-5	TGTGCCAGCAGCCAAGACCCCGTTGCAGGCAATCAGCCCCAGCATTTT	CASSQDPVAGNQPQHF
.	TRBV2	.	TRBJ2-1	TGTGCCAGCAGCAGGGTGGGTGAGCAGTTCTTC	CASSRVGEQFF
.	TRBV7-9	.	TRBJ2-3	TGTGCCAGCTCCACGGGGCCGAGCACAGATACGCAGTATTTT	CASSTGPSTDTQYF
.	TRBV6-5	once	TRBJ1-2	TGTGCCAGCAGTTACTGGGGGACAACTTCTAACTATGGCTACACCTTC	CASSYWGTTSNYGYTF
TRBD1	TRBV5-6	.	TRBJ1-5	TGTGCCAGCAGCTTCGGAGCAGGGGGGGGCAATCAGCCCCAGCATTTT	CASSFGAGGGNQPQHF
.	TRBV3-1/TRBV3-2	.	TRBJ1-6	TGTGCCAGCAGCCAAGGGGAGAGTTGGGCTTCACCCCTCCACTTT	CASSQGESWASPLHF
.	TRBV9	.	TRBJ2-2	TGTGCCAGCAATCGGCTAGGTGAAGGGGAGCTGTTTTTT	CASNRLGEGELFF
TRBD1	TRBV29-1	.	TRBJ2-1	TGCAGCCCGTGGACAGGGTCGGGTGAGCAGTTCTTC	CSPWTGSGEQFF
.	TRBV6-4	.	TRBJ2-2	TGTGCCAGCAGTGACTCCTTCAAGAACACCGGGGAGCTGTTTTTT	CASSDSFKNTGELFF
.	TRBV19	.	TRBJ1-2	TGTGCCAGTAGTATAGGCGGACAGATCTATGGCTACACCTTC	CASSIGGQIYGYTF
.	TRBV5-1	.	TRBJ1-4	TGCGCCAGCAGCTTGGACAGGCCCAGGGAAAAACTGTTTTTT	CASSLDRPREKLFF
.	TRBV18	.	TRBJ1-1	TGTGCCAGCTCACCAAAGGTCATGAACACTGAAGCTTTCTTT	CASSPKVMNTEAFF
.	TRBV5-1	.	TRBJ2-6	TGCGCCAGCAACTGGGGGGCTGGGGCCAACGTCCTGACTTTC	CASNWGAGANVLTF
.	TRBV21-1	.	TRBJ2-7	TGTGCCAGCAGCCTTCGCTCTGGGACTAGCGGGAGTCCCCTCTCCTACGAGCAGTACTTC	CASSLRSGTSGSPLSYEQYF
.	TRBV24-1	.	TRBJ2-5	TGTGCCACCAGTGACCCTTCAGACGGGGGCGAGACCCAGTACTTC	CATSDPSDGGETQYF
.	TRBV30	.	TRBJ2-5	TGTGCCTGGAGTGTAGGGGGGAAGACCCAGTACTTC	CAWSVGGKTQYF
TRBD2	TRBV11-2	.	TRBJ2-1	TGTGCCAGCAGCTTGCAGGGACTAGCGGGGGGGGTTGAGCAGTTCTTC	CASSLQGLAGGVEQFF
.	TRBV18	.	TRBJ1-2	TGTGCCAGCTCCCCTAGTCTCTATGGCTACACCTTC	CASSPSLYGYTF
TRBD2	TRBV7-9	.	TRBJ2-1	TGTGCCAGCAGCTCCCTGGGACTAGCGGGAGGCCCCTACAATGAGCAGTTCTTC	CASSSLGLAGGPYNEQFF
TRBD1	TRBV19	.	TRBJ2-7	TGTGCCAGTAGTAAGGGGGCCCGCCCTTTCTACGAGCAGTACTTC	CASSKGARPFYEQYF
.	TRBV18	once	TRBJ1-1	TGTGCCAGCTCACCAAGCTGGGACACTGAAGCTTTCTTT	CASSPSWDTEAFF
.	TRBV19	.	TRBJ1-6	TGTGCCAGTACAAGCCTCCACTTT	CASTSLHF
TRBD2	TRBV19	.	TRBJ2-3	TGTGCCAGTAGTATAGTCAGCGGGGGTAGCACAGATACGCAGTATTTT	CASSIVSGGSTDTQYF
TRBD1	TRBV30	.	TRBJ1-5	TGTGCCCTGAGAGTTTCGGACAGGGGGAGATATAGCAATCAGCCCCAGCATTTT	CALRVSDRGRYSNQPQHF
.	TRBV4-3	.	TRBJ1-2	TGCGCCAGCAGCCAAGAAGGGGGAGACACGGGTGGCTACACCTTC	CASSQEGGDTGGYTF
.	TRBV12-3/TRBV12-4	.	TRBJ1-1	TGTGCCAGCAGTCCCGCCGTAAACACTGAAGCTTTCTTT	CASSPAVNTEAFF
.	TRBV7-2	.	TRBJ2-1	TGTGCCAGCAGCAGACTGGGACCGAGGAATGAGCAGTTCTTC	CASSRLGPRNEQFF
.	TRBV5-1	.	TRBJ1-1	TGCGCCAGCAGCCCCCGGACGGAGAACACTGAAGCTTTCTTT	CASSPRTENTEAFF
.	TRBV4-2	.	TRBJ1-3	TGTGCCAGCAGCCAAGCAGAGTCTCACTCTGGAAACACCATATATTTT	CASSQAESHSGNTIYF
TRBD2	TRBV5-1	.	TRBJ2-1	TGCGCCAGCAGCTTGGATCCAGCGGGAGTGAATGAGCAGTTCTTC	CASSLDPAGVNEQFF
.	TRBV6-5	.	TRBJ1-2	TGTGCCAGCAGTTACTCACAGGATTTGTTTGGAGGCTACACCTTC	CASSYSQDLFGGYTF
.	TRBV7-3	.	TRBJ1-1	TGTGCCAGCAGCTTCACGCTGGACACTGAAGCTTTCTTT	CASSFTLDTEAFF
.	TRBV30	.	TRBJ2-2	TGTGCCTGGAGTGCAATACTAGAGGACGGGGAGCTGTTTTTT	CAWSAILEDGELFF